A single sample gave rise to the 29 T cell receptor beta chains below, sequenced in a study of T-cell memory formation after mild COVID-19. Via MiXCR, TCRdb re-called the 5' RACE reads, giving one row per CDR3 protein. The table includes about 290,000 distinct CDR3 sequences, less than 20% detected once. The sample consisted of PBMCs or a T cell subset sorted from them (not recorded which). Source of these receptors: a man younger than 35 who had mild COVID-19 (a few samples of this study predate the infection). Cell type and time point are not known.

The V call is TRBV12-3 or TRBV12-4, the J call TRBJ1-4; 7 bases are shared with TRBD1. V shed 4 bases and J 4 bases; nucleotides not matched to a gene: 3. The CDR3 runs 14 residues. In nucleotides, the CDR3 is TGTGCCAGCAGTTGGGGACAGAGTAATGAAAAACTGTTTTTT. Protein sequence: CASSWGQSNEKLFF.

The chain has TRBV15 and TRBJ1-3; D might be TRBD1 (6 bases). This CDR3 is built from 16 residues. Germline values: CDR1 LNHNV, CDR2 YYDKDF (reference sequence). The V end was cut by 4 bases, the J end by 1 base, with 14 bases between. In DNA form, the CDR3 reads TGTGCCACCAGCATAACAGGGTCCTGGTCTGGAAACACCATATATTTT. It is translated as CATSITGSWSGNTIYF. Complete variable domain (other parts from reference TRBV15 and TRBJ1-3): DAMVIQNPRYQVTQFGKPVTLSCSQTLNHNVMYWYQQKSSQAPKLLFHYYDKDFNNEADTPDNFQSRRPNTSFCFLDIRSPGLGDTAMYLCATSITGSWSGNTIYFGEGSWLTVV.

In its sample, this clonotype was seen a few times. This CDR3 reads CASSFSPGNTEAFF. As DNA, the CDR3 is TGCGCCAGCAGCTTTTCACCAGGGAACACTGAAGCTTTCTTT. The V call is TRBV5-1, the J call TRBJ1-1; D is unresolved. V lost 2 bases to trimming and J lost 1 base, with 9 bases between them. CDR1 is SGHRS and CDR2 is YFSETQ in the germline V gene. The CDR3 totals 14 residues.

The chain recombines TRBV14 with TRBJ1-5; D remains unclear. With 3 bases removed from V and 7 bases from J, the gap between germline ends came to 10 bases. The germline V gene has CDR1 SGHDN and CDR2 FVKESK. The CDR3 loop spans 13 amino acids. For the CDR3, the DNA is TGTGCCAGCAGCCAGGCCCCTAGGCAGCCCCAGCATTTT. Its translation: CASSQAPRQPQHF.

This clonotype was picked up a small number of times. CDR3 DNA sequence: TGCGCCAGCAGCCAAGCCGTCGACAGGGAGGCCAACAATGAGCAGTTCTTC. Protein sequence: CASSQAVDREANNEQFF. The chain carries TRBV4-3 and TRBJ2-1; TRBD1 is a possible D gene (7 bases). The CDR3 loop spans 17 amino acids. Between the trimmed V and J ends, which lost 1 base and 5 bases, there was a span of 18 bases. CDR1 is LGHNA, CDR2 YSLEER, per germline.

The gene calls are TRBV12-3 or TRBV12-4 and TRBJ2-1; TRBD2 matches 8 bases. The CDR3 totals 15 residues. The trim removed 5 bases at V and 9 bases at J, leaving 12 bases unmatched. CDR3 sequence: CASSPVYGGVTEQFF. In nucleotides, the CDR3 is TGTGCCAGCAGTCCAGTGTACGGGGGGGTTACTGAGCAGTTCTTC.

This clonotype was seen only a few times. This rearrangement joins TRBV2 to TRBJ2-3; no clear D. CDR3 length: 12 residues. The V end lost 8 bases, the J end lost 2 bases, and 8 bases lay between the germline ends. The germline V gene encodes CDR1 SNHLY and CDR2 FYNNEI. CDR3 sequence (DNA): TGTGCCAGCGGACCGTACACAGATACGCAGTATTTT. Translating gives CASGPYTDTQYF.

This clonotype was counted a few times. V usage is TRBV30 and J usage is TRBJ1-6; D is possibly TRBD1 (6 bases). CDR1 GTSNPN and CDR2 SVGIG come from the germline V gene (reference sequence). V lost 5 bases to trimming and J lost 0 bases, with 11 bases between them. CDR3 length: 15 residues. CDR3 coding DNA: TGTGCCTGGGGTCCAGGGGACTCCTATAATTCACCCCTCCACTTT. Protein: CAWGPGDSYNSPLHF.

The chain has TRBV29-1 and TRBJ2-6; no firm D call. Trimming took off 3 bases at V and 0 bases at J, with 6 bases between the two ends. Germline values: CDR1 SQVTM, CDR2 ANQGSEA. This CDR3 has 14 amino acids. CDR3 bases: TGCAGCGTTGAGGGCCACTCTGGGGCCAACGTCCTGACTTTC. Encoded protein: CSVEGHSGANVLTF. The whole variable domain, filled in from reference TRBV29-1 and TRBJ2-6, reads SAVISQKPSRDICQRGTSLTIQCQVDSQVTMMFWYRQQPGQSLTLIATANQGSEATYESGFVIDKFPISRPNLTFSTLTVSNMSPEDSSIYLCSVEGHSGANVLTFGAGSRLTVL.

The chain uses TRBV2 and TRBJ2-7; tentative D call: TRBD2 (7 bases). In germline, CDR1 is SNHLY, CDR2 FYNNEI. The CDR3 runs 15 residues. V lost 1 base, J lost 4 bases, and 14 bases lay in between. The CDR3, as DNA: TGTGCCAGCAGTGAAGAGTTTCGGGGGGCGTACGAGCAGTACTTC. It is translated as CASSEEFRGAYEQYF.

V usage is TRBV12-3 or TRBV12-4 and J usage is TRBJ2-2; TRBD2 agrees at 7 bases. This CDR3 spans 15 amino acids. J gave up 5 bases and V 6 bases, and 9 bases lay outside the gene matches. CDR3 protein: CASSHRGVVTGELFF. CDR3 sequence (DNA): TGTGCCAGCAGCCACCGGGGGGTTGTAACCGGGGAGCTGTTTTTT.

This clonotype was recorded at least ten times. This CDR3 is CASSSRGYTQYF. Here the CDR3 DNA reads TGTGCCAGCAGTTCGCGGGGGTATACGCAGTATTTT. The rearrangement uses TRBV6-5 and TRBJ2-3; TRBD2 matches at 7 bases. V lost 4 bases to trimming and J lost 7 bases; unmatched junction nucleotides: 2. The CDR3 is 12 amino acids. Germline values: CDR1 MNHEY, CDR2 SVGAGI.

A word on this clonotype: One junction end does not reproduce the germline sequence, and a read error may be involved. This sequence joins TRBV12-3 or TRBV12-4 and TRBJ2-2, with 9 positions matching TRBD2. The CDR3 is made up of 15 amino acids. DNA for the CDR3: TGTGCCAGCAGATTAGCGGGGGCCTTCACCGGGGAGCTGTTTTTT. Translated: CASRLAGAFTGELFF.

The rearrangement uses TRBV7-2 and TRBJ2-3; 11 bases match TRBD2. J lost 5 bases, V lost 5 bases, and 9 bases had no gene match. This CDR3 comprises 16 residues. From germline, CDR1 is SGHTA and CDR2 FQGNSA. CDR3 region: CASSGAATSGVDTQYF. CDR3 sequence (DNA): TGTGCCAGCAGCGGGGCGGCGACTAGCGGGGTAGATACGCAGTATTTT.

In this sample, this clonotype turned up a few times. The V call is TRBV6-5, the J call TRBJ2-7; TRBD1 agrees at 7 bases. The germline V gene encodes CDR1 MNHEY and CDR2 SVGAGI. V was pared by 5 bases and J by 6 bases, with 10 bases of the junction left unmatched. This CDR3 region has 14 residues. In DNA, the CDR3 is TGTGCCAGCAGTCCCGAACTCACAGGGGCCGAGCAGTACTTC. Translating it yields CASSPELTGAEQYF.

This clonotype has just a few counts. V gene TRBV4-1 combines with J gene TRBJ2-2; 11 bases line up with TRBD2. V lost 1 base and J lost 2; bases outside the gene matches: 12. Germline V CDR1 and CDR2: MGHRA, YSYEKL. CDR3 size: 20 residues. DNA for the CDR3: TGCGCCAGCAGCCAAGGTCCCGTCGAGCTAGCGGGGGGAAACACCGGGGAGCTGTTTTTT. Its translation: CASSQGPVELAGGNTGELFF.

The genes are TRBV5-6 and TRBJ2-5; D call uncertain. CDR1 is SGHDT, CDR2 YYEEEE, per germline. This CDR3 comprises 13 residues. The germline V and J ends were trimmed by 3 bases and 5 bases, with 11 bases remaining between them. The CDR3 loop reads CASSSRGAETQYF. CDR3 in DNA: TGTGCCAGCAGCTCGCGTGGCGCGGAGACCCAGTACTTC.

The V gene is TRBV24-1, the J gene TRBJ1-4; the D gene is possibly TRBD1 (5 bases). V was trimmed by 7 bases and J by 8 bases, leaving 13 bases between them. CDR1 is KGHDR and CDR2 is SFDVKD in the germline V gene. This CDR3 region has 13 residues. The CDR3 DNA sequence: TGTGCCACCAGCACGGGGCTTGAAGAAAAACTGTTTTTT. Translated, it gives CATSTGLEEKLFF.

The V call is TRBV5-1, the J call TRBJ2-1; D remains unclear. Germline CDR1 is SGHRS and CDR2 is YFSETQ. The CDR3 has 13 amino acids. The V gene lost 0 bases and the J gene lost 4 bases, with 5 bases spanning the gap. CDR3 region: CASSLGWYNEQFF. Written as DNA, the CDR3 is TGCGCCAGCAGCTTGGGGTGGTACAATGAGCAGTTCTTC.

This clonotype occurred a few times. The DNA for the CDR3 is TGTGCCAGCAGTTACTCGAGAGAGTTCTATGGCTACACCTTC. Translating gives CASSYSREFYGYTF. The genes are TRBV6-5 and TRBJ1-2; no clear D gene. Looked up from germline, CDR1 is MNHEY and CDR2 is SVGAGI. The CDR3 sequence is 14 residues long. Trimming took 0 bases from V and 4 from J, leaving 9 bases between them.

This clonotype was detected ten times or more. CDR3 sequence reads: CASSRNGGAGDEQFF. CDR3 DNA sequence: TGCGCCAGCAGCAGGAACGGGGGGGCTGGAGATGAGCAGTTCTTC. The gene calls are TRBV5-1 and TRBJ2-1, with 8 bases fitting TRBD2. The CDR3 is 15 residues long. Per the germline V gene, CDR1 is SGHRS and CDR2 is YFSETQ. Trimming at V came to 4 bases and at J to 8 bases, leaving 11 bases not matched to a gene.

This clonotype has just a few counts. The gene calls are TRBV18 and TRBJ1-2; perhaps TRBD1 as D (6 bases). V lost 0 bases, J lost 7 bases, and 15 bases lay in between. Germline-derived CDR1 and CDR2 are KGHSH and LQKENI. The CDR3 has 15 residues. This chain's CDR3 is CASSPPGQTRSGYTF. CDR3 nucleotides: TGTGCCAGCTCACCACCGGGACAAACTAGGAGTGGCTACACCTTC.

This sequence joins TRBV7-2 and TRBJ1-4; TRBD1 matches 7 bases. The length of the CDR3 is 12 residues. Germline trimming cut 10 bases from V and 6 bases from J; bases unmatched to any gene: 5. Germline CDR1 SGHTA, CDR2 FQGNSA. The CDR3 DNA sequence: TGTGCCACCAGTGGGACAGATGAAAAACTGTTTTTT. It codes for CATSGTDEKLFF. Drawing the rest from reference TRBV7-2 and TRBJ1-4, the complete variable domain is GAGVSQSPSNKVTEKGKDVELRCDPISGHTALYWYRQSLGQGLEFLIYFQGNSAPDKSGLPSDRFSAERTGGSVSTLTIQRTQQEDSAVYLCATSGTDEKLFFGSGTQLSVL.

The chain links TRBV18 to TRBJ1-5; a weak D match, TRBD1 (5 bases). The CDR3 is 14 amino acids. V lost 4 bases to trimming and J lost 0 bases, with 7 bases between them. The germline CDR1 and CDR2 sequences are KGHSH and LQKENI. The DNA for the CDR3 is TGTGCCAGCTCACAACAGGTTAGCAATCAGCCCCAGCATTTT. It yields the protein CASSQQVSNQPQHF.

J is TRBJ1-5 and V is TRBV30; D possibly corresponds to TRBD1 (6 bases). V lost 1 base and J lost 5, with 9 bases in between. The CDR3 spans 13 residues. CDR1 and CDR2 (germline): GTSNPN, SVGIG (reference sequence). The CDR3 nucleotides are TGTGCCTGGAGTGAGGGGGGGCATCAGCCCCAGCATTTT. It is translated as CAWSEGGHQPQHF.

V is TRBV7-9 and J is TRBJ2-1, with 7 bases identical to TRBD2. There are 17 residues in the CDR3. Germline-derived CDR1 and CDR2 are SEHNR and FQNEAQ (reference sequence). Trimming cost V 0 bases and J 3 bases; bases outside gene matches: 8. CDR3 sequence: CASSLASGTTVYNEQFF. Written as DNA, the CDR3 is TGTGCCAGCAGCTTAGCATCCGGGACTACAGTCTACAATGAGCAGTTCTTC.

In this sample, this clonotype turned up many times. A junction boundary mismatches the germline segment, possibly from a read error. CDR3 nucleotide sequence: TGTGCCAGCAGCTTACCGGGCTACGAGCAGTACTTC. Its protein is CASSLPGYEQYF. This sequence joins TRBV5-1 and TRBJ2-7; D gene ambiguous. The germline V gene has CDR1 SGHRS and CDR2 YFSETQ. The CDR3 is 12 amino acids.

This clonotype was seen a handful of times. V gene TRBV12-3 or TRBV12-4 combines with J gene TRBJ1-5; D gene uncertain. V was clipped by 4 bases and J by 7 bases, with 11 bases between them. The CDR3 is 13 amino acids. The chain's CDR3 is CASSYQPGQPQHF. CDR3 sequence (DNA): TGTGCCAGCAGTTACCAGCCTGGGCAGCCCCAGCATTTT.

J is TRBJ2-7 and V is TRBV5-1, with D perhaps given as TRBD1 or TRBD2 (5 bases each). CDR1 SGHRS and CDR2 YFSETQ come from the germline V gene. The CDR3 is made up of 13 amino acids. Trimming stripped 5 bases from V and 7 bases from J, with 16 bases between. Written as DNA, the CDR3 is TGCGCCAGCAGTTCGGGGCCGGGTCGGGAGCAGTACGTC. It is translated as CASSSGPGREQYV.